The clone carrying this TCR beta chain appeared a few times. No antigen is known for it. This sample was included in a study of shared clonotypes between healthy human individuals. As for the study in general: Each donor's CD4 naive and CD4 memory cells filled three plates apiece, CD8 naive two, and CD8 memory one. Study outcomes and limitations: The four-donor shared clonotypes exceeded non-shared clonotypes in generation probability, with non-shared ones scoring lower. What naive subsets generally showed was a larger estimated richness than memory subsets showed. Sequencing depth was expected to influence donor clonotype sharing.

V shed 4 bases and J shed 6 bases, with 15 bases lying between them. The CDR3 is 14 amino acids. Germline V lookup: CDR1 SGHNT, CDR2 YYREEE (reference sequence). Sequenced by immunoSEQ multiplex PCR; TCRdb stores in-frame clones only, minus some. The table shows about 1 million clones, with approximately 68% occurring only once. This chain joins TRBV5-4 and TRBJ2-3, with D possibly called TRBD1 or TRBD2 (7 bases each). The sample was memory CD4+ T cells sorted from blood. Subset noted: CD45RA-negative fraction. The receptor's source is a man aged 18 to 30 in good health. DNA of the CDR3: TGTGCCAGCAGCCCGCAGGGGGGGCACGATACGCAGTATTTT. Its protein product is CASSPQGGHDTQYF.